This is a list of T cell receptor beta chains from one sample in a study of OX40 agonist ivuxolimab in advanced cancers. Profiling relied on immunoSEQ multiplex PCR, and the TCRdb table lists in-frame clones only, not all of them. Here the sample spans about 64,000 clones, roughly 84% being singletons. The source material was CD4+ or CD8+ T cells sorted from blood, sampled in a trial of the OX40 agonist ivuxolimab. These receptors were taken from an adult with an advanced solid tumor such as melanoma, head and neck, liver or kidney cancer. Each CDR3 is given with its conserved first and last residue. Fields, in order: CDR3 length, V gene, clone size, D gene, J gene, CDR3 DNA, CDR3 protein. A D gene is named only where the DNA matches it firmly. Rows give clone size only sometimes, using once, few, many, or a class for an expanded clone.

CDR3 length: 20; V gene: TRBV5-1; clone size: NA; D gene: TRBD2; J gene: TRBJ2-2; CDR3 DNA: TGCGCCAGCAGCTTGCCTCTCCGACTAGCGGGGGGGCCCCACACCGGGGAGCTGTTTTTT; CDR3 protein: CASSLPLRLAGGPHTGELFF
CDR3 length: 15; V gene: TRBV5-1; clone size: NA; D gene: TRBD2; J gene: TRBJ2-5; CDR3 DNA: TGCGCCAGCAGCCCCTCGGGGGGGAGGATGGAGACCCAGTACTTC; CDR3 protein: CASSPSGGRMETQYF
CDR3 length: 12; V gene: TRBV19; clone size: NA; D gene: NA; J gene: TRBJ2-4; CDR3 DNA: TGTGCCAGTAGTTCAAGGCACATTATTCAGTACTTC; CDR3 protein: CASSSRHIIQYF
CDR3 length: 15; V gene: TRBV14; clone size: NA; D gene: NA; J gene: TRBJ1-6; CDR3 DNA: TGTGCCAGCAGCCAAGATGCACTTCTAAATTCACCCCTCCACTTT; CDR3 protein: CASSQDALLNSPLHF
CDR3 length: 16; V gene: TRBV4-2; clone size: NA; D gene: NA; J gene: TRBJ2-2; CDR3 DNA: TGTGCCAGCAGCCAAGGGTATCGGGGGTACACCGGGGAGCTGTTTTTT; CDR3 protein: CASSQGYRGYTGELFF
CDR3 length: 14; V gene: TRBV18; clone size: once; D gene: NA; J gene: TRBJ2-3; CDR3 DNA: TGTGCCAGCTCACCAGGGACCTTCACAGATACGCAGTATTTT; CDR3 protein: CASSPGTFTDTQYF
CDR3 length: 16; V gene: TRBV5-1; clone size: NA; D gene: TRBD2; J gene: TRBJ2-2; CDR3 DNA: TGCGCCAGCAGCTTGGGGGAGGGATCGAACACCGGGGAGCTGTTTTTT; CDR3 protein: CASSLGEGSNTGELFF
CDR3 length: 13; V gene: TRBV19; clone size: once; D gene: TRBD1; J gene: TRBJ2-7; CDR3 DNA: TGTGCCAGTAGTATGGACAGGGGCTACGAGCAGTACTTC; CDR3 protein: CASSMDRGYEQYF
CDR3 length: 12; V gene: TRBV5-1; clone size: NA; D gene: NA; J gene: TRBJ2-7; CDR3 DNA: TGCGCCAGCAGTCCAGGGGTAGACGAGCAGTACTTC; CDR3 protein: CASSPGVDEQYF
CDR3 length: 14; V gene: TRBV4-2; clone size: few; D gene: NA; J gene: TRBJ2-1; CDR3 DNA: TGTGCCAGCAGCCAAGGTGCTAGCCCCAATGAGCAGTTCTTC; CDR3 protein: CASSQGASPNEQFF
CDR3 length: 19; V gene: TRBV7-6; clone size: NA; D gene: TRBD1; J gene: TRBJ2-7; CDR3 DNA: TGTGCCAGCAGCTCCCGGACAGGGAAGGTACTAAAAATCTCCTACGAGCAGTACTTC; CDR3 protein: CASSSRTGKVLKISYEQYF
CDR3 length: 14; V gene: TRBV11-3; clone size: few; D gene: TRBD2; J gene: TRBJ2-7; CDR3 DNA: TGTGCCAGCAGCTCAAGCGGGAGGGTCTACGAGCAGTACTTC; CDR3 protein: CASSSSGRVYEQYF
CDR3 length: 12; V gene: TRBV6-6; clone size: NA; D gene: NA; J gene: TRBJ2-3; CDR3 DNA: TGTGCCAGCCGACATTACACAGATACGCAGTATTTT; CDR3 protein: CASRHYTDTQYF
CDR3 length: 17; V gene: TRBV4-1; clone size: NA; D gene: NA; J gene: TRBJ1-5; CDR3 DNA: TGCGCCAGCAGCCAGGGCCCTGGACGGCAGAGCAATCAGCCCCAGCATTTT; CDR3 protein: CASSQGPGRQSNQPQHF
CDR3 length: 14; V gene: TRBV12-5; clone size: NA; D gene: TRBD1; J gene: TRBJ1-5; CDR3 DNA: TGTGCTAGTGGTTTGGTACAGGGGGGTCAGCCCCAGCATTTT; CDR3 protein: CASGLVQGGQPQHF
CDR3 length: 11; V gene: TRBV19; clone size: NA; D gene: NA; J gene: TRBJ2-1; CDR3 DNA: TGTGCCAGTACACGGCGCAATGAGCAGTTCTTC; CDR3 protein: CASTRRNEQFF